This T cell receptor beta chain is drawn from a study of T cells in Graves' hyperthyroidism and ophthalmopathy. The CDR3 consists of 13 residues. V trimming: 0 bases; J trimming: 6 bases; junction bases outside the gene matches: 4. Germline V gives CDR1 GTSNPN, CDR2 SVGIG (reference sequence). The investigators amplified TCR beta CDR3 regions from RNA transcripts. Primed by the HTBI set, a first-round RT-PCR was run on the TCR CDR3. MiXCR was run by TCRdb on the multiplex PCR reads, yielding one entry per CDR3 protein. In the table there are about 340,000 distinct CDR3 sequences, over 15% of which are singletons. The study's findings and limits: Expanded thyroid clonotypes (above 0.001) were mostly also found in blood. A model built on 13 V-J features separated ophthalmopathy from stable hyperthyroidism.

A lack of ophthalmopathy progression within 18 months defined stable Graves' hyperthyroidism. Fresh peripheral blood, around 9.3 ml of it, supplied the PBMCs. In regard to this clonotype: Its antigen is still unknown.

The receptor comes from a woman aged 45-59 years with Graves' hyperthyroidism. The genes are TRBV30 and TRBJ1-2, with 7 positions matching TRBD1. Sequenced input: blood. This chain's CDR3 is CAWSVGTANGYTF. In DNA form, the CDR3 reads TGTGCCTGGAGTGTCGGGACAGCCAATGGCTACACCTTC.